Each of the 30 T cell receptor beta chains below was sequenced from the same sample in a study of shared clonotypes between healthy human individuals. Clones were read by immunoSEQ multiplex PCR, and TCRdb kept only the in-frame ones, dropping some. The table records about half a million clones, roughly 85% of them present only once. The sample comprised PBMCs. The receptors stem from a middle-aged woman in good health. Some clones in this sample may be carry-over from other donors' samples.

The CDR3 DNA follows: TGTGCCAGCAGCCAACAAGGGATTGGCTACACCTTC. Encoded protein: CASSQQGIGYTF. This chain joins TRBV14 and TRBJ1-2; D not certain. Germline assignment: CDR1 SGHDN and CDR2 FVKESK. With 2 bases removed from V and 7 bases from J, the gap between germline ends came to 8 bases. This CDR3 spans 12 amino acids.

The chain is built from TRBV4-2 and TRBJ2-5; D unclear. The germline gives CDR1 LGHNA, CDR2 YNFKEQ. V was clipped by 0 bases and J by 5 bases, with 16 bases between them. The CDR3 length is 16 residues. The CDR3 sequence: CASSQDPPKGGETQYF. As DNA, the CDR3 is TGTGCCAGCAGCCAAGATCCTCCGAAGGGTGGCGAGACCCAGTACTTC.

The CDR3 sequence: CASRSTGHSGNTIYF. CDR3 in DNA: TGTGCCAGCCGATCGACGGGGCACTCTGGAAACACCATATATTTT. The J gene is TRBJ1-3, the V gene TRBV28; D may be TRBD1 (5 bases). Trimming stripped 8 bases from V and 0 bases from J, with 14 bases between. This CDR3 is 15 amino acids long. Germline lookup yields CDR1 MDHEN and CDR2 SYDVKM.

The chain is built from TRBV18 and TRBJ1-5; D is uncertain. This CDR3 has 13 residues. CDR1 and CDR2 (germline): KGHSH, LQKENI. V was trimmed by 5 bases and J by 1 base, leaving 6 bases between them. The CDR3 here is CASSADSNQPQHF. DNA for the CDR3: TGTGCCAGCTCAGCCGACAGCAATCAGCCCCAGCATTTT.

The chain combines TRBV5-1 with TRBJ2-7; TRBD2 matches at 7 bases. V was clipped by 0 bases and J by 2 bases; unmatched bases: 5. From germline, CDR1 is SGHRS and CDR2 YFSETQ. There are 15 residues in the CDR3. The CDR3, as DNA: TGCGCCAGCAGCTTGGTTCCTAGCGGCCCCTACGAGCAGTACTTC. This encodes CASSLVPSGPYEQYF.

CDR3 in DNA: TGTGCCAGCAGTGCACAGACAGGCTCCTACAATGAGCAGTTCTTC. It yields the protein CASSAQTGSYNEQFF. The chain recombines TRBV6-1 with TRBJ2-1; tentative D call: TRBD1 (6 bases). With 4 bases removed from V and 0 bases from J, the gap between germline ends came to 10 bases. The V gene's germline CDR1 is MNHNS and CDR2 SASEGT. This CDR3 comprises 15 residues.

For the CDR3, the DNA is TGTGCCAGCAGCCCATCGCCTGACGGGTACAATGAGCAGTTCTTC. The encoded protein is CASSPSPDGYNEQFF. This chain connects TRBV6-5 to TRBJ2-1; no definite D call. CDR3 length equals 15 residues. V lost 6 bases to trimming and J lost 4 bases, with 16 bases between them. From germline, CDR1 is MNHEY and CDR2 SVGAGI.

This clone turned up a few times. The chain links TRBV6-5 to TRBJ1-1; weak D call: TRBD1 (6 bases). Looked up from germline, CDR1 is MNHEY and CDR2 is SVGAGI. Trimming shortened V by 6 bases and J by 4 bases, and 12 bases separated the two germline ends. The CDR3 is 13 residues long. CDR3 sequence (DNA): TGTGCCAGCAGCCTCGACAGGAGCACTGAAGCTTTCTTT. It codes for CASSLDRSTEAFF.

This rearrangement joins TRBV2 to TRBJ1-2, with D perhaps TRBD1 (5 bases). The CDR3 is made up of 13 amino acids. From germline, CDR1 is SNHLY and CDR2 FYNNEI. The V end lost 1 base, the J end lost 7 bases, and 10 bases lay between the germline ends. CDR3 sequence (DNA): TGTGCCAGCAGTGAAGTAACGGGGGTTGGCTACACCTTC. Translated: CASSEVTGVGYTF.

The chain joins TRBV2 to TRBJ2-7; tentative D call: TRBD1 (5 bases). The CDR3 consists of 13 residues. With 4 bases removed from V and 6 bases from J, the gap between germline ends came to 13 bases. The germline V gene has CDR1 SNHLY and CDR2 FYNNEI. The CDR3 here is CASSGAGLPEQYF. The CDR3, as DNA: TGTGCCAGCAGTGGGGCAGGGTTGCCCGAGCAGTACTTC.

CDR3 protein: CASSERQPETQYF. The CDR3 coding sequence is TGTGCCAGCAGTGAAAGGCAACCCGAGACCCAGTACTTC. This chain links TRBV2 with TRBJ2-5; D remains ambiguous. The CDR3 runs to 13 residues. Germline lookup yields CDR1 SNHLY and CDR2 FYNNEI. V lost 2 bases to trimming and J lost 5 bases, with 9 bases between them.

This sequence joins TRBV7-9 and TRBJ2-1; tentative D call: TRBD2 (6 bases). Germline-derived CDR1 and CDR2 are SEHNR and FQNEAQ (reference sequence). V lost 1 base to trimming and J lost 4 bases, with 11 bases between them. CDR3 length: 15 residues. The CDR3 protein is CASSLGLAEYNEQFF. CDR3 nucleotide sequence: TGTGCCAGCAGCTTAGGGTTAGCGGAGTACAATGAGCAGTTCTTC. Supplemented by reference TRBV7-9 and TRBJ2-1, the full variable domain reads DTGVSQNPRHKITKRGQNVTFRCDPISEHNRLYWYRQTLGQGPEFLTYFQNEAQLEKSRLLSDRFSAERPKGSFSTLEIQRTEQGDSAMYLCASSLGLAEYNEQFFGPGTRLTVL.

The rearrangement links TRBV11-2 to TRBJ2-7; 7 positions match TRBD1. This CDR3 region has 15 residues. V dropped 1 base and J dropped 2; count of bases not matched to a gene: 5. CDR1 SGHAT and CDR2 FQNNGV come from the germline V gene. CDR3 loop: CASSLVGTAPYEQYF. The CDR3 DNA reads TGTGCCAGCAGCTTAGTGGGGACAGCTCCCTACGAGCAGTACTTC. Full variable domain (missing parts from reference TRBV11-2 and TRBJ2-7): EAGVAQSPRYKIIEKRQSVAFWCNPISGHATLYWYQQILGQGPKLLIQFQNNGVVDDSQLPKDRFSAERLKGVDSTLKIQPAKLEDSAVYLCASSLVGTAPYEQYFGPGTRLTVT.

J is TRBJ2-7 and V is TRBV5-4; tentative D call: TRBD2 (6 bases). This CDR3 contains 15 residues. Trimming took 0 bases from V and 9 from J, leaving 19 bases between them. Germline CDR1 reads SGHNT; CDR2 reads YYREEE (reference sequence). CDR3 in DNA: TGTGCCAGCAGCTTGGATTTTAGCGGCGGTTCGGGGCAGTACTTC. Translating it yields CASSLDFSGGSGQYF. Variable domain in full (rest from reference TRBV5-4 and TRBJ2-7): ETGVTQSPTHLIKTRGQQVTLRCSSQSGHNTVSWYQQALGQGPQFIFQYYREEENGRGNFPPRFSGLQFPNYSSELNVNALELDDSALYLCASSLDFSGGSGQYFGPGTRLTVT.

The CDR3 nucleotides are TGTGCCAGCAGACGTCAGGGGGCGTACGAGCAGTACTTC. It translates to CASRRQGAYEQYF. The chain employs TRBV6-5 and TRBJ2-7; 8 bases align to TRBD1. Germline-derived CDR1 and CDR2 are MNHEY and SVGAGI. Trimming removed 6 bases from V and 4 bases from J; junction bases left unmatched: 5. The CDR3 sequence is 13 residues long.

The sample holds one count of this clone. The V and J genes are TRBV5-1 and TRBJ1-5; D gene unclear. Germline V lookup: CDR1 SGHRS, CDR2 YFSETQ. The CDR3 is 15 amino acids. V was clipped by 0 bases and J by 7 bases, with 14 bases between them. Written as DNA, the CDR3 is TGCGCCAGCAGCTTGGGGGTGCGAGAAAACCAGCCCCAGCATTTT. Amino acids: CASSLGVRENQPQHF.

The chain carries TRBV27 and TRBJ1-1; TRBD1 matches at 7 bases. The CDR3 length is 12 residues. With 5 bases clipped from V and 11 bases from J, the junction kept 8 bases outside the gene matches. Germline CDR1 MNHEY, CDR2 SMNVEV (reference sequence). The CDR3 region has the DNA TGTGCCAGCAGTCCCCCGACAGGGAGGGCTTTCTTT. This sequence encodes CASSPPTGRAFF.

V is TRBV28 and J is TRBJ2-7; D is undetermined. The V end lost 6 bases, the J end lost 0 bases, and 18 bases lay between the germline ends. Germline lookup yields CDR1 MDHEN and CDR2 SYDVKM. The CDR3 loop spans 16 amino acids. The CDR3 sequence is CASSPSDRHSSYEQYF. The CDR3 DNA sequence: TGTGCCAGCAGCCCCTCGGATCGGCACAGCTCCTACGAGCAGTACTTC.

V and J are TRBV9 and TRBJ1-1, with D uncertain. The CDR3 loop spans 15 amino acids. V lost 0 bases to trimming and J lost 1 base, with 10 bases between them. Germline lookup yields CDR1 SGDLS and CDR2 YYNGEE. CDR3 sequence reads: CASSVAPFQNTEAFF. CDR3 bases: TGTGCCAGCAGCGTAGCGCCTTTTCAGAACACTGAAGCTTTCTTT.

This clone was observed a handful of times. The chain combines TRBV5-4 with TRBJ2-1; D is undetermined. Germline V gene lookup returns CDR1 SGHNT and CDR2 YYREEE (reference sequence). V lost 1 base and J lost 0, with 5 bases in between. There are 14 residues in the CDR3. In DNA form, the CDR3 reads TGTGCCAGCAGCTTGATCGGCTCCTACAATGAGCAGTTCTTC. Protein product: CASSLIGSYNEQFF. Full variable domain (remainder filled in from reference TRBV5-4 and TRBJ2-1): ETGVTQSPTHLIKTRGQQVTLRCSSQSGHNTVSWYQQALGQGPQFIFQYYREEENGRGNFPPRFSGLQFPNYSSELNVNALELDDSALYLCASSLIGSYNEQFFGPGTRLTVL.

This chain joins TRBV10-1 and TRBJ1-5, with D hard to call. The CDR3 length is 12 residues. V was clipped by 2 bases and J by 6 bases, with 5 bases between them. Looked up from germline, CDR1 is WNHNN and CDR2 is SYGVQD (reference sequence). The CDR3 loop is CASSEPGQPQHF. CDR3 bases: TGCGCCAGCAGTGAGCCCGGTCAGCCCCAGCATTTT.

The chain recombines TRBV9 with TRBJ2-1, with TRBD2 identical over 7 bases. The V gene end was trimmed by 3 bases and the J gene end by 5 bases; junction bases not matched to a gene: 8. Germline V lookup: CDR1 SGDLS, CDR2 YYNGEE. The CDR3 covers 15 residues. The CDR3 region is CASSAGRASNNEQFF. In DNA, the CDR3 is TGTGCCAGCAGCGCAGGGAGGGCCTCGAACAATGAGCAGTTCTTC.

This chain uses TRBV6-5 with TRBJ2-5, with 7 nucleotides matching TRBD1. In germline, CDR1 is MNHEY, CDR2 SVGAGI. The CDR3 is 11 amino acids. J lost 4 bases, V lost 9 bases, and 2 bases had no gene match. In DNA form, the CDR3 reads TGTGCCAGTGGGACAGTAGAGACCCAGTACTTC. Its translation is CASGTVETQYF.

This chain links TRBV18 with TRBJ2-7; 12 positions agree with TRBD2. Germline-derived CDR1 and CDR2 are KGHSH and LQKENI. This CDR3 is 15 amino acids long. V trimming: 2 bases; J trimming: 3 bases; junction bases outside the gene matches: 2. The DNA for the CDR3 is TGTGCCAGCTCACCAGGACTAGCGGGGAACTACGAGCAGTACTTC. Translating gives CASSPGLAGNYEQYF.

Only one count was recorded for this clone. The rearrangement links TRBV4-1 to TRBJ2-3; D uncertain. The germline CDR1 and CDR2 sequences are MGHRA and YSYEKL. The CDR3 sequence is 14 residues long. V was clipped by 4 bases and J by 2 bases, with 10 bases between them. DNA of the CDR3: TGCGCCAGCAGCCGAGAAAGCCTCACAGATACGCAGTATTTT. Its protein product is CASSRESLTDTQYF.

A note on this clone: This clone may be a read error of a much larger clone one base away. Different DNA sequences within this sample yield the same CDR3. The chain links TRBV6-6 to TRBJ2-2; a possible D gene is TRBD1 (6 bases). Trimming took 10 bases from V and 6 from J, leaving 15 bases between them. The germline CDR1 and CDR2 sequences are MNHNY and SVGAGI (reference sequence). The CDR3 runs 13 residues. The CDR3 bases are TGTGCCACCCACAGGGCAGAGGCCGGGGAGCTGTTTTTT. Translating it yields CATHRAEAGELFF.

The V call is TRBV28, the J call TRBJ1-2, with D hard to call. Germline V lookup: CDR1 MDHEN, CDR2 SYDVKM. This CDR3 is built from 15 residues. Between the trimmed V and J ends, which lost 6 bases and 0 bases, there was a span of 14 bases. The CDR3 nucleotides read TGTGCCAGCAGCCCCGTAGGGAAACCTAACTATGGCTACACCTTC. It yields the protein CASSPVGKPNYGYTF.

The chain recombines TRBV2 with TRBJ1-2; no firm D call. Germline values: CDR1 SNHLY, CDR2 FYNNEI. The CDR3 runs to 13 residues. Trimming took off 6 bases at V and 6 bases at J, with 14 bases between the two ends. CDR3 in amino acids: CASSDLRNHGYTF. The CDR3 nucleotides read TGTGCCAGCAGCGACCTCAGGAATCATGGCTACACCTTC.

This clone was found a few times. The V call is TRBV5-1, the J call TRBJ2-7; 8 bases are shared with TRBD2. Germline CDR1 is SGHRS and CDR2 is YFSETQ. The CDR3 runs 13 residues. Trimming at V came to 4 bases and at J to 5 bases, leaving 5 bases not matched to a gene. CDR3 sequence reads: CASSRGGRDEQYF. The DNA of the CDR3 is TGCGCCAGCAGCCGGGGGGGCCGGGACGAGCAGTACTTC.

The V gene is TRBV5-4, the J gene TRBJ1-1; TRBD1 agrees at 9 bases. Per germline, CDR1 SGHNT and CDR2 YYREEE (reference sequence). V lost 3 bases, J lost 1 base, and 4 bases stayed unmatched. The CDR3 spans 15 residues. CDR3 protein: CASSWGGQGNTEAFF. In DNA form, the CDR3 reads TGTGCCAGCAGCTGGGGGGGACAGGGGAACACTGAAGCTTTCTTT.